This TCR beta chain is drawn from a study of shared clonotypes between healthy human individuals. Across the whole study: Each donor's CD8 memory used one plate, CD8 naive two, each CD4 subset three.

The table came from immunoSEQ multiplex PCR; TCRdb's copy has only in-frame clones and leaves some out. The data show roughly 680,000 clones, roughly two thirds seen once. Deletions cut 1 base from V and 3 bases from J, with 7 bases between. The V gene's germline CDR1 is SGHKS and CDR2 YYEKEE (reference sequence). The CDR3 length is 13 residues. This clone appeared once. The sample comprised memory CD4+ T cells sorted from blood. The subset here: CD45RA-negative fraction. This chain links TRBV5-5 with TRBJ1-1; D not resolved. This clonotype was obtained from a woman aged 25 to 39 in good health. DNA for the CDR3: TGTGCCAGCAGCTTGTGGTGGGACACTGAAGCTTTCTTT. Protein product: CASSLWWDTEAFF.